This T cell receptor beta chain originates from a study of OX40 agonist ivuxolimab in advanced cancers. Study-level information: Patients enrolled in dose escalation were diagnosed with hepatocellular carcinoma, melanoma, renal cell or head and neck cancer. Having had anti-PD-1, anti-PD-L1 or anti-CTLA-4 therapy before was allowed, and about 42% had some. General study findings and limits: Clonal expansion was seen in CD4+ and CD8+ blood T cells by week 6 at 0.1 to 3.0 mg/kg. More expanded clones were seen, on average, in CD8+ T cells than in CD4+.

The germline V gene encodes CDR1 MNHNS and CDR2 SASEGT. CDR3 length: 13 amino acids. The V gene lost 7 bases and the J gene lost 2 bases, with 11 bases spanning the gap. As regards this clone: Antigen unknown.

Only in-frame clones appear in the TCRdb table, and some are missing; sequencing was by immunoSEQ multiplex PCR. The sample carries around 80,000 clones, about 85% recorded once. The rearrangement links TRBV6-1 to TRBJ1-2, with D maybe TRBD1 (6 bases). The TCR was taken from an adult with an advanced solid tumor such as melanoma, head and neck, liver or kidney cancer. Sequenced here: CD4+ or CD8+ T cells sorted from blood, sampled in a trial of the OX40 agonist ivuxolimab. The CDR3 loop is CASTPTGNYGYTF. Here the CDR3 DNA reads TGTGCCAGCACCCCAACAGGGAACTATGGCTACACCTTC.